The 18 T cell receptor beta chains in this list originate from one sample, sequenced in a study of blood T cells in healthy people across ages (dated by TCRdb to between 2014 and 2017). Library construction relied on 5' RACE. The listed sequencing device is Illumina HiSeq 2500. A second PCR of about 6 to 12 cycles was run with a J-beta primer mix and a sample-barcoded 5' primer. TCRdb ran its own pipeline on the public reads, namely fastp trimming at Q25 and MiXCR clone calling, and kept in-frame beta chains. When rows share a CDR3 protein, they turn into one entry using the most common DNA and genes. The sample profile shows 550,000 to 800,000 distinct CDR3 sequences; around 21% of them were found once. The top ten hold 3% to 4.5% of the sample. The specimen was blood. These TCRs come from a man in his sixties or seventies in good health.

The rearrangement uses TRBV2 and TRBJ2-1; no firm D call. In germline, CDR1 is SNHLY, CDR2 FYNNEI. V gave up 3 bases and J gave up 4 bases, with 13 bases separating them. The CDR3 runs to 15 residues. The CDR3 DNA reads TGTGCCAGCAGTGAGGTTGTAGGGTCTTACAATGAGCAGTTCTTC. Amino acid sequence: CASSEVVGSYNEQFF. Full variable domain (rest looked up from reference TRBV2 and TRBJ2-1): EPEVTQTPSHQVTQMGQEVILRCVPISNHLYFYWYRQILGQKVEFLVSFYNNEISEKSEIFDDQFSVERPDGSNFTLKIRSTKLEDSAMYFCASSEVVGSYNEQFFGPGTRLTVL.

This clonotype was counted at least ten times. Germline and junction disagree at one end, which may indicate a read error. The chain is built from TRBV13 and TRBJ2-3; D gene unclear. CDR1 is PRHDT, CDR2 FYEKMQ, per germline (reference sequence). This CDR3 contains 13 residues. CDR3 DNA: TGTGCCAGCAGCCCAACGGGCACTGATACGCAGTATTTT. It codes for CASSPTGTDTQYF.

The chain combines TRBV20-1 with TRBJ1-2; D may be TRBD1 (6 bases). Germline values: CDR1 DFQATT, CDR2 SNEGSKA (reference sequence). Trimming pared 1 base from V and 3 bases from J, leaving 12 bases between. The CDR3 consists of 14 residues. The CDR3, as DNA: TGCAGTGCTAGAGCACAGGGCGGGTACTATGGCTACACCTTC. It translates to CSARAQGGYYGYTF.

The chain joins TRBV10-3 to TRBJ2-3; 8 bases map to TRBD1. The CDR3 consists of 16 residues. CDR1 is ENHRY, CDR2 SYGVKD, per germline. V was clipped by 3 bases and J by 4 bases; unmatched bases: 9. The CDR3 loop reads CAISDWRQGRSDTQYF. The CDR3 coding sequence is TGTGCCATCAGTGATTGGAGACAGGGGAGGTCAGATACGCAGTATTTT.

This clonotype has only a few counts. The rearrangement joins TRBV6-6 to TRBJ2-2; no definite D call. The V and J ends lost 6 bases and 3 bases respectively, with 11 bases between them. Germline loops: CDR1 MNHNY, CDR2 SVGAGI (reference sequence). The CDR3 loop spans 14 amino acids. The chain's CDR3 is CASSPSKYTGELFF. The CDR3, as DNA: TGTGCCAGCAGCCCTTCGAAGTACACCGGGGAGCTGTTTTTT.

This clonotype was observed a handful of times. The genes are TRBV28 and TRBJ2-7; 9 bases match TRBD1. Germline V gives CDR1 MDHEN, CDR2 SYDVKM. Trimming at V came to 6 bases and at J to 2 bases, leaving 8 bases not matched to a gene. The CDR3 is made up of 15 amino acids. The CDR3 nucleotides read TGTGCCAGCAGCACAAAGGGGACAGGGCCCTACGAGCAGTACTTC. It translates to CASSTKGTGPYEQYF.

This clonotype was observed a few times. This chain uses TRBV19 with TRBJ1-1; no clear D. The CDR3 is 13 residues long. The germline V gene has CDR1 LNHDA and CDR2 SQIVND (reference sequence). Deletions cut 6 bases from V and 4 bases from J, with 12 bases between. CDR3 in DNA: TGTGCCAGTAGGAGCACACGGGGCACTGAAGCTTTCTTT. Protein sequence: CASRSTRGTEAFF.

On this clonotype itself: An end of the junction differs from the germline gene, which may be a read error. This chain joins TRBV7-7 and TRBJ2-3; 9 nucleotides line up with TRBD2. Germline V CDR1 and CDR2: SSHAT, FNYEAQ (reference sequence). The CDR3 loop spans 15 amino acids. The CDR3 spells CASSPGTSKTDTQYF. The DNA of the CDR3 is TGTGCTAGCAGCCCTGGGACTAGCAAAACAGATACGCAGTATTTT.

This chain connects TRBV10-1 to TRBJ2-2; D gene unclear. Germline V gives CDR1 WNHNN, CDR2 SYGVQD (reference sequence). V was pared by 4 bases and J by 4 bases, with 4 bases between. CDR3 length: 12 amino acids. CDR3 DNA sequence: TGCGCCAGCAGTGCGTCCACCGGGGAGCTGTTTTTT. Its protein product is CASSASTGELFF.

The V gene is TRBV3-1, the J gene TRBJ1-6, with TRBD1 matching over 10 bases. Germline loops: CDR1 LGHDT, CDR2 YNNKEL (reference sequence). With 4 bases clipped from V and 10 bases from J, the junction kept 4 bases outside the gene matches. This CDR3 contains 14 residues. The CDR3 sequence is CASSLEDRGSPLHF. CDR3 coding DNA: TGTGCCAGCAGCCTCGAGGACAGGGGGTCACCCCTCCACTTT. Based on the CDR3 plus reference TRBV3-1 and TRBJ1-6, the full variable domain is DTAVSQTPKYLVTQMGNDKSIKCEQNLGHDTMYWYKQDSKKFLKIMFSYNNKELIINETVPNRFSPKSPDKAHLNLHINSLELGDSAVYFCASSLEDRGSPLHFGNGTRLTVT.

This clonotype was seen a few times. This chain connects TRBV20-1 to TRBJ2-7; TRBD1 is a possible D gene (6 bases). This CDR3 is 12 amino acids long. Germline V CDR1 and CDR2: DFQATT, SNEGSKA (reference sequence). As DNA, the CDR3 is TGCAGCGCAAGGACAGACTCCTACGAGCAGTACTTC. The encoded protein is CSARTDSYEQYF.

This rearrangement joins TRBV18 to TRBJ1-1; 9 bases are a match to TRBD1. This CDR3 region has 14 residues. Unmatched junction bases numbered 3, after V lost 4 bases and J lost 3 bases. The V gene's germline CDR1 is KGHSH and CDR2 LQKENI. The CDR3 coding sequence is TGTGCCAGCTCACTACAGGGGGCCCACACTGAAGCTTTCTTT. Translation gives CASSLQGAHTEAFF.

This clonotype was seen only a few times. This rearrangement joins TRBV9 to TRBJ2-1, with 12 positions matching TRBD2. The CDR3 has 17 amino acids. V lost 2 bases to trimming and J lost 8 bases; unmatched junction nucleotides: 11. Germline CDR1 SGDLS, CDR2 YYNGEE. The CDR3 DNA follows: TGTGCCAGCAGCGTTCAGACTAGCGGGAGTCGTATAGATGAGCAGTTCTTC. Translating gives CASSVQTSGSRIDEQFF.

This clonotype occurred a few times. This chain joins TRBV29-1 and TRBJ2-1; D is unresolved. The CDR3 has 16 residues. V was cut by 1 base and J by 4 bases, with 17 bases left in between. Per germline, CDR1 SQVTM and CDR2 ANQGSEA. DNA for the CDR3: TGCAGCGTTGAAGTGGTTCCAAACGTGGGGTACAATGAGCAGTTCTTC. Its translation: CSVEVVPNVGYNEQFF.

As to this clonotype: A junction end diverges from the germline sequence, so it may reflect a read error. The chain employs TRBV29-1 and TRBJ2-5; D is uncertain. CDR3 length: 12 amino acids. Germline CDR1 reads SQVTM; CDR2 reads ANQGSEA. This chain's CDR3 is CSVDPSQETQCF. The CDR3 DNA reads TGCAGCGTTGATCCCAGTCAAGAGACCCAGTGCTTC.

The chain carries TRBV7-2 and TRBJ1-1, with 7 bases matching TRBD1. The CDR3 runs to 14 residues. V shed 5 bases and J 1 base; nucleotides not matched to a gene: 4. The germline gives CDR1 SGHTA, CDR2 FQGNSA. The CDR3 DNA reads TGTGCCAGCAGCCGGGACAGCTCGAACACTGAAGCTTTCTTT. Residues: CASSRDSSNTEAFF.

Comments on this clonotype: Mismatch with germline at one junction end may stem from a read error. This chain links TRBV6-1 with TRBJ2-7; 9 nucleotides match TRBD2. CDR3 size: 17 residues. Germline CDR1 MNHNS, CDR2 SASEGT. The CDR3 spells CASSEAPAGGNSYERYF. The CDR3, as DNA: TGTGCCAGCAGTGAGGCCCCCGCGGGAGGGAATAGTTACGAGCGGTACTTC.

This clonotype appeared a few times. The chain joins TRBV11-3 to TRBJ2-3; D may correspond to TRBD1 or TRBD2 (7 bases each). This CDR3 has 14 amino acids. Germline CDR1 is SGHNT and CDR2 is YENEEA. With 3 bases removed from V and 5 bases from J, the gap between germline ends came to 12 bases. CDR3 DNA sequence: TGTGCCAGCAGCTTTCAGGGGGAGGGAGATACGCAGTATTTT. Its protein product is CASSFQGEGDTQYF. Combining the CDR3 with reference TRBV11-3 and TRBJ2-3 gives the whole variable domain EAGVVQSPRYKIIEKKQPVAFWCNPISGHNTLYWYLQNLGQGPELLIRYENEEAVDDSQLPKDRFSAERLKGVDSTLKIQPAELGDSAVYLCASSFQGEGDTQYFGPGTRLTVL.